The 7 T cell receptor beta chains in this list originate from one sample, sequenced in a study of shared clonotypes between healthy human individuals. TCRdb keeps only in-frame clones here, not all; method: immunoSEQ multiplex PCR. Of roughly 2 million clones in the sample, 85% to 95% were seen once. Sequencing was carried out using naive CD4+ T cells sorted from blood. Regarding subset: CD45RA+ positively selected. Source of these receptors: a man between 18 and 35 years old in good health.

The rearrangement joins TRBV2 to TRBJ1-6; D not certain. This CDR3 contains 15 residues. V gave up 4 bases and J gave up 7 bases, with 14 bases separating them. Germline lookup yields CDR1 SNHLY and CDR2 FYNNEI. In DNA, the CDR3 is TGTGCCAGCAGTGGGGTAGGAGGTAGGAATTCACCCCTCCACTTT. Residues: CASSGVGGRNSPLHF.

This rearrangement joins TRBV7-3 to TRBJ1-1; D may be TRBD1 (6 bases). Germline loops: CDR1 SGHTA, CDR2 FQGTGA. V was shortened by 5 bases and J by 4 bases, with 8 bases between the two germline ends. CDR3 length equals 12 residues. This CDR3 is CASSKGGTEAFF. DNA for the CDR3: TGTGCCAGCAGCAAAGGGGGCACTGAAGCTTTCTTT.

This chain connects TRBV2 to TRBJ2-1, with 7 bases fitting TRBD2. This CDR3 has 17 residues. V lost 4 bases, J lost 2 bases, and 11 bases stayed unmatched. Germline assignment: CDR1 SNHLY and CDR2 FYNNEI. The CDR3 is CASSGNSGPWTYNEQFF. In nucleotides, the CDR3 is TGTGCCAGCAGTGGAAATAGCGGGCCCTGGACCTACAATGAGCAGTTCTTC.

V usage is TRBV7-9 and J usage is TRBJ2-3; D call uncertain. V dropped 4 bases and J dropped 5 bases, with 7 bases sitting between them. Germline CDR1 and CDR2: SEHNR and FQNEAQ (reference sequence). The CDR3 runs to 12 residues. CDR3 sequence: CASSSLIDTQYF. The CDR3 DNA reads TGTGCCAGCAGCTCATTGATAGATACGCAGTATTTT.

This rearrangement joins TRBV19 to TRBJ2-7, with D maybe TRBD2 (6 bases). Germline V gene data show CDR1 as LNHDA and CDR2 as SQIVND (reference sequence). The CDR3 is made up of 15 amino acids. Trimming removed 4 bases from V and 2 bases from J, with 15 bases in between. CDR3 sequence: CASSTLPGGAYEQYF. CDR3 nucleotides: TGTGCCAGTAGTACCCTTCCCGGGGGAGCCTACGAGCAGTACTTC.

The CDR3 DNA reads as TGTGCCAGCAGTCCGGCCCGGGGCCACTCTGGAAACACCATATATTTT. It is translated as CASSPARGHSGNTIYF. The chain recombines TRBV28 with TRBJ1-3; D perhaps matches TRBD1 (5 bases). The V gene's germline CDR1 is MDHEN and CDR2 SYDVKM. The CDR3 runs to 16 residues. Trimming took off 5 bases at V and 0 bases at J, with 14 bases between the two ends.

The chain combines TRBV2 with TRBJ2-5; the D is unclear. V lost 4 bases, J lost 5 bases, and 11 bases lay in between. CDR1 is SNHLY and CDR2 is FYNNEI in the germline V gene. The CDR3 has 13 amino acids. CDR3 region: CASSGVQLETQYF. CDR3 DNA: TGTGCCAGCAGTGGGGTTCAACTGGAGACCCAGTACTTC. Full variable domain (outside the CDR3, taken from reference TRBV2 and TRBJ2-5): EPEVTQTPSHQVTQMGQEVILRCVPISNHLYFYWYRQILGQKVEFLVSFYNNEISEKSEIFDDQFSVERPDGSNFTLKIRSTKLEDSAMYFCASSGVQLETQYFGPGTRLLVL.